The 31 T cell receptor beta chains below all came from one sample that was sequenced in a study of technical replicates of blood from several donors. The protocol was immunoSEQ multiplex PCR, while the TCRdb copy is restricted to in-frame clones and leaves out a portion. The sample includes roughly 11,000 clones, roughly 93% of them seen just once. Sequencing was performed on PBMCs. The receptors originated from a human donor in good health.

V and J are TRBV5-1 and TRBJ2-3; 11 positions match TRBD2. V lost 3 bases to trimming and J lost 6 bases; unmatched junction nucleotides: 6. CDR3 size: 15 residues. Germline CDR1 is SGHRS and CDR2 is YFSETQ. This CDR3 reads CASSSRLAGKDTQYF. The CDR3 coding sequence is TGCGCCAGCAGCTCCCGACTAGCGGGAAAGGATACGCAGTATTTT.

The chain employs TRBV30 and TRBJ2-2, with TRBD2 matching over 7 bases. The V segment lost 0 bases and the J segment 6 bases; nucleotides outside the gene matches: 4. This CDR3 is built from 14 residues. Germline CDR1 GTSNPN, CDR2 SVGIG (reference sequence). CDR3 in amino acids: CAWSVGGTAGELFF. DNA of the CDR3: TGTGCCTGGAGTGTGGGGGGGACGGCCGGGGAGCTGTTTTTT.

V gene TRBV14 combines with J gene TRBJ2-7; 11 nucleotides agree with TRBD2. This CDR3 is built from 13 residues. Germline CDR1 is SGHDN and CDR2 is FVKESK. V lost 4 bases and J lost 5; bases outside the gene matches: 1. Here the CDR3 reads CASSRGLADEQYF. The CDR3 DNA reads TGTGCCAGCAGCCGGGGACTAGCGGACGAGCAGTACTTC. Looking up the rest from reference TRBV14 and TRBJ2-7 gives the full variable domain: EAGVTQFPSHSVIEKGQTVTLRCDPISGHDNLYWYRRVMGKEIKFLLHFVKESKQDESGMPNNRFLAERTGGTYSTLKVQPAELEDSGVYFCASSRGLADEQYFGPGTRLTVT.

The chain uses TRBV6-5 and TRBJ1-1; D not certain. The length of the CDR3 is 15 residues. Between the trimmed V and J ends, which lost 6 bases and 3 bases, there was a span of 17 bases. Germline CDR1 MNHEY, CDR2 SVGAGI. The CDR3 nucleotides read TGTGCCAGCAGCCCCGATCCGAACCGGGACACTGAAGCTTTCTTT. Its translation: CASSPDPNRDTEAFF.

The chain is built from TRBV9 and TRBJ2-7; 7 bases fit TRBD2. The trim removed 4 bases at V and 6 bases at J, leaving 16 bases unmatched. The germline V gene encodes CDR1 SGDLS and CDR2 YYNGEE. This CDR3 spans 16 amino acids. This CDR3 is CASSLGEWTPGGEQYF. CDR3 sequence (DNA): TGTGCCAGCAGCCTGGGCGAGTGGACTCCGGGGGGCGAGCAGTACTTC.

The rearrangement joins TRBV7-9 to TRBJ2-5; 10 bases fit TRBD1. The V gene's germline CDR1 is SEHNR and CDR2 FQNEAQ (reference sequence). CDR3 length: 17 residues. The ends lost 5 bases at V and 4 bases at J; junction bases unmatched: 13. The CDR3, as DNA: TGTGCCAGCAGCCCTAGAGGGACCGGGACAGGGGTAGAGACCCAGTACTTC. This encodes CASSPRGTGTGVETQYF.

In DNA form, the CDR3 reads TGCAGTGCCCGGGGAGATACGCAGTATTTT. This codes for CSARGDTQYF. The genes are TRBV20-1 and TRBJ2-3; D possibly corresponds to TRBD2 (5 bases). This CDR3 spans 10 amino acids. Trimming cost V 6 bases and J 5 bases, with 6 bases left between them. Germline-derived CDR1 and CDR2 are DFQATT and SNEGSKA (reference sequence).

V and J are TRBV10-2 and TRBJ2-1, with D possibly matching TRBD2 (6 bases). V gave up 0 bases and J gave up 3 bases, with 12 bases separating them. Germline lookup yields CDR1 WSHSY and CDR2 SAAADI. The length of the CDR3 is 16 residues. CDR3 sequence: CASSESGLAYYNEQFF. The CDR3 nucleotides read TGCGCCAGCAGTGAGTCTGGGCTAGCGTACTACAATGAGCAGTTCTTC.

This chain joins TRBV5-6 and TRBJ2-1; D remains ambiguous. Germline values: CDR1 SGHDT, CDR2 YYEEEE. Deletions cut 2 bases from V and 3 bases from J, with 9 bases between. CDR3 size: 14 residues. The CDR3 DNA is TGTGCCAGCAGCTTTGAAGGAGTCTACAATGAGCAGTTCTTC. It translates to CASSFEGVYNEQFF.

V usage is TRBV15 and J usage is TRBJ2-5; D is uncertain. The CDR3 has 15 residues. Germline V gene lookup returns CDR1 LNHNV and CDR2 YYDKDF (reference sequence). V lost 0 bases to trimming and J lost 7 bases, with 15 bases between them. In nucleotides, the CDR3 is TGTGCCACCAGCAGAGAAGACGGAGCGAGACTGACCCAGTACTTC. Amino acid sequence: CATSREDGARLTQYF.

V gene TRBV9 combines with J gene TRBJ2-7; D possibly corresponds to TRBD2 (6 bases). The CDR3 covers 14 residues. Trimming removed 2 bases from V and 0 bases from J, with 9 bases in between. CDR1 is SGDLS, CDR2 YYNGEE, per germline. CDR3 sequence (DNA): TGTGCCAGCAGCGTCCGGGACTTCTCCTACGAGCAGTACTTC. It specifies CASSVRDFSYEQYF.

This sequence joins TRBV7-2 and TRBJ1-2; 8 nucleotides agree with TRBD1. The CDR3 has 16 residues. The J segment lost 3 bases and the V segment lost 5 bases, leaving 11 bases of the junction unmatched. Germline lookup yields CDR1 SGHTA and CDR2 FQGNSA. The CDR3 region is CASSNQLKDRDYGYTF. In nucleotides, the CDR3 is TGTGCCAGCAGCAATCAACTAAAGGACAGGGACTATGGCTACACCTTC.

This rearrangement joins TRBV29-1 to TRBJ2-3; 11 positions match TRBD2. The J segment lost 1 base and the V segment lost 4 bases, leaving 1 base of the junction unmatched. The CDR3 consists of 14 residues. Germline CDR1 reads SQVTM; CDR2 reads ANQGSEA. The CDR3 is CSVVSGGGTDTQYF. The CDR3 nucleotides are TGCAGCGTTGTTAGCGGGGGGGGCACAGATACGCAGTATTTT.

The chain combines TRBV5-1 with TRBJ2-3, with D unclear. Germline CDR1 and CDR2: SGHRS and YFSETQ. The length of the CDR3 is 20 residues. The V and J ends lost 4 bases and 0 bases respectively, with 27 bases between them. The CDR3 spells CASSMRPGGSSPSSTDTQYF. The CDR3 DNA is TGCGCCAGCAGCATGAGACCCGGTGGGTCTAGTCCCTCTAGCACAGATACGCAGTATTTT.

This clone appeared a single time. This sequence joins TRBV28 and TRBJ2-4, with D maybe TRBD2 (6 bases). CDR1 MDHEN and CDR2 SYDVKM come from the germline V gene. V gave up 3 bases and J gave up 9 bases, with 15 bases separating them. The length of the CDR3 is 14 residues. DNA for the CDR3: TGTGCCAGCAGTTTGCTCCGGGCCGGGGGCATTCAGTACTTC. Translated, it gives CASSLLRAGGIQYF.

CDR3 sequence (DNA): TGTGCCAGTAGTCCAAGGACTAGCGTATACAATGAGCAGTTCTTC. It encodes CASSPRTSVYNEQFF. This chain connects TRBV19 to TRBJ2-1; 9 bases agree with TRBD2. Germline V lookup: CDR1 LNHDA, CDR2 SQIVND (reference sequence). The CDR3 consists of 15 residues. Trimming took 5 bases from V and 4 from J; bases not matched to a gene: 6.

This sequence joins TRBV9 and TRBJ2-7; weak D call: TRBD2 (5 bases). Germline CDR1 SGDLS, CDR2 YYNGEE. Trimming took 0 bases from V and 1 from J, leaving 8 bases between them. The CDR3 has 14 amino acids. CDR3 region: CASSVDVASYEQYF. The DNA of the CDR3 is TGTGCCAGCAGCGTAGATGTAGCGTCCTACGAGCAGTACTTC.

The J gene is TRBJ1-2, the V gene TRBV12-2. TRBV12-2 is reported as a pseudogene. This CDR3 has 18 amino acids. CDR3 in DNA: TGTGCAAGTCGCTTAGGGGGGGGTACAGTCCTTCACTGCTATGGCTACACCTTC. Its protein product is CASRLGGGTVLHCYGYTF.

The genes are TRBV30 and TRBJ2-2; TRBD1 matches at 8 bases. CDR1 and CDR2 (germline): GTSNPN, SVGIG (reference sequence). J lost 7 bases, V lost 1 base, and 2 bases had no gene match. CDR3 length: 13 residues. The CDR3 DNA follows: TGTGCCTGGAGTGGGACAGGGATCGGGGAGCTGTTTTTT. Encoded protein: CAWSGTGIGELFF.

The chain carries TRBV28 and TRBJ1-2; possible D gene TRBD1, 6 bases. V shed 7 bases and J shed 1 base, with 16 bases lying between them. The CDR3 is 15 amino acids. Germline loops: CDR1 MDHEN, CDR2 SYDVKM. CDR3 sequence reads: CASTLPSGVNYGYTF. The CDR3 DNA reads TGTGCCAGCACTCTCCCGTCAGGGGTTAACTATGGCTACACCTTC.

The chain couples TRBV6-4 to TRBJ2-2; D perhaps matches TRBD2 (5 bases). Trimming shortened V by 2 bases and J by 5 bases, and 6 bases separated the two germline ends. Germline CDR1 and CDR2: MRHNA and SNTAGT. The CDR3 runs to 13 residues. CDR3 residues: CASSDGETGELFF. The CDR3 region has the DNA TGTGCCAGCAGTGACGGGGAGACCGGGGAGCTGTTTTTT.

This clone was seen only once. V and J are TRBV11-3 and TRBJ2-5; TRBD1 matches 8 bases. Germline CDR1 and CDR2: SGHNT and YENEEA. The CDR3 consists of 15 residues. V was clipped by 5 bases and J by 5 bases; unmatched bases: 10. CDR3 sequence: CASSPSTTGGETQYF. DNA for the CDR3: TGTGCCAGCAGCCCATCTACTACAGGGGGGGAGACCCAGTACTTC.

This clone was seen a handful of times. The rearrangement uses TRBV27 and TRBJ2-7, with D perhaps TRBD2 (5 bases). This CDR3 spans 16 amino acids. Germline V CDR1 and CDR2: MNHEY, SMNVEV (reference sequence). V was clipped by 5 bases and J by 0 bases, with 17 bases between them. The CDR3 DNA follows: TGTGCCAGCAGTCCCACCGCAGCGGAAAGCTCCTACGAGCAGTACTTC. Protein product: CASSPTAAESSYEQYF.

V gene TRBV6-4 combines with J gene TRBJ2-1; 9 bases align to TRBD2. The germline V gene encodes CDR1 MRHNA and CDR2 SNTAGT. This CDR3 spans 15 amino acids. The J segment lost 9 bases and the V segment lost 4 bases, leaving 10 bases of the junction unmatched. CDR3 loop: CASSATGLAQSEQFF. The CDR3 coding sequence is TGTGCCAGCAGTGCCACGGGACTAGCCCAGAGTGAGCAGTTCTTC.

The rearrangement joins TRBV7-9 to TRBJ2-3; unclear D gene. The CDR3 runs to 15 residues. CDR1 is SEHNR and CDR2 is FQNEAQ in the germline V gene (reference sequence). The V gene lost 6 bases and the J gene lost 1 base, with 14 bases spanning the gap. Here the CDR3 DNA reads TGTGCCAGCAGTCCCGGAGTTTCTGGCACAGATACGCAGTATTTT. This codes for CASSPGVSGTDTQYF.

This chain links TRBV28 with TRBJ2-7; 9 bases line up with TRBD1. With V trimmed by 6 bases and J by 2 bases, 5 bases remained unmatched. Germline loops: CDR1 MDHEN, CDR2 SYDVKM. This CDR3 comprises 14 residues. The CDR3 reads CASRKGQGAYEQYF. CDR3 sequence (DNA): TGTGCCAGCAGGAAGGGACAGGGTGCCTACGAGCAGTACTTC. The full variable domain, in which reference TRBV28 and TRBJ2-7 provide the parts outside the CDR3, is DVKVTQSSRYLVKRTGEKVFLECVQDMDHENMFWYRQDPGLGLRLIYFSYDVKMKEKGDIPEGYSVSREKKERFSLILESASTNQTSMYLCASRKGQGAYEQYFGPGTRLTVT.

The sample holds a few counts of this clone. The gene calls are TRBV23-1 and TRBJ2-4; 9 bases line up with TRBD1. TRBV23-1 qualifies as an ORF whose function is uncertain. CDR3 size: 14 residues. J was trimmed by 11 bases and V by 3 bases; bases with no gene match: 8. The CDR3, as DNA: TGCGCCAGCAGTCACCGGGGACAGGGACATCTTCAGTACTTC. It encodes CASSHRGQGHLQYF.

The chain couples TRBV10-2 to TRBJ2-7, with 11 nucleotides matching TRBD2. This CDR3 comprises 13 residues. In germline, CDR1 is WSHSY, CDR2 SAAADI. With 9 bases clipped from V and 1 base from J, the junction kept 2 bases outside the gene matches. The CDR3 is CASRLAGSYEQYF. The CDR3 DNA sequence: TGCGCCAGTAGACTAGCGGGGTCCTACGAGCAGTACTTC.

J is TRBJ2-1 and V is TRBV2; the match to TRBD2 covers 9 bases. J was trimmed by 6 bases and V by 4 bases; bases with no gene match: 13. CDR3 length equals 17 residues. Germline V gene data show CDR1 as SNHLY and CDR2 as FYNNEI. CDR3 in DNA: TGTGCCAGCAGTGGCATGCGGGAGGGATGGGTCTTCAATGAGCAGTTCTTC. Translating gives CASSGMREGWVFNEQFF.

The chain is built from TRBV5-1 and TRBJ2-3; perhaps TRBD1 as D (6 bases). The CDR3 covers 15 residues. Trimming stripped 4 bases from V and 0 bases from J, with 12 bases between. Per germline, CDR1 SGHRS and CDR2 YFSETQ. The CDR3 nucleotides are TGCGCCAGCAGCCAGGGGCACACTAGCACAGATACGCAGTATTTT. This codes for CASSQGHTSTDTQYF.

The rearrangement uses TRBV6-5 and TRBJ1-2; perhaps TRBD1 as D (6 bases). The CDR3 runs 13 residues. Germline CDR1 is MNHEY and CDR2 is SVGAGI. V was clipped by 2 bases and J by 6 bases, with 10 bases between them. The CDR3 DNA follows: TGTGCCAGCAGTTACGACAGGAACCATGGCTACACCTTC. Residues: CASSYDRNHGYTF.